This T cell receptor beta chain was sequenced in a study of regulatory T cells in long-lasting Graves disease. Assembly of TCR beta libraries relied on iRepertoire HTBI primers together with Arm-PCR of CDR3 regions. TCRdb reprocessed the multiplex PCR reads with MiXCR, giving one entry per CDR3 protein. The data contain roughly 500,000 distinct CDR3 sequences, about 14% of them singletons. Time point in this sample: newly diagnosed GD, antithyroid drugs for less than 3 months. PBMC-extracted RNA yielded the TCR library. Per germline, CDR1 SQVTM and CDR2 ANQGSEA. Trimming took 7 bases from V and 2 from J, leaving 9 bases between them. The CDR3 is made up of 11 amino acids. The same sample was also studied in work on T cells in Graves' hyperthyroidism and ophthalmopathy. This second study notes: Hyperthyroidism of Graves' type that showed no ophthalmopathy progression within 18 months was stable.

This chain uses TRBV29-1 with TRBJ2-7; D is uncertain. This material consisted of peripheral blood mononuclear cells (PBMCs), taken at new diagnosis, from a patient treated with antithyroid drugs. The sequence was collected from a man aged 25 to 45 with Graves disease. The CDR3 is CSGVYAYEQYF. The CDR3, as DNA: TGCAGCGGGGTATACGCCTACGAGCAGTACTTC.